What follows are 27 T cell receptor beta chains derived from one specimen sequenced in a study of early T cells in non-severe SARS-CoV-2 infection. TCRdb reanalysed the 5' RACE reads using MiXCR and keeps one entry per CDR3 protein. The table includes roughly 40,000 distinct CDR3 sequences, 10% to 15% detected once. Material for sequencing was whole blood. These receptors were obtained from an adult who was a healthcare worker with PCR-confirmed SARS-CoV-2 infection or an uninfected control (not recorded which).

This clonotype was counted between two and nine times. The V call is TRBV2, the J call TRBJ1-1, with D uncertain. Germline CDR1 SNHLY, CDR2 FYNNEI. This CDR3 is built from 15 residues. Trimming shortened V by 2 bases and J by 4 bases, and 14 bases separated the two germline ends. The CDR3 sequence: CASSENSGRSTEAFF. CDR3 nucleotides: TGTGCCAGCAGTGAAAATTCGGGGAGGAGCACTGAAGCTTTCTTT.

This clonotype occurred many times. The V and J genes are TRBV19 and TRBJ2-5, with a possible D match to TRBD2 (5 bases). This CDR3 spans 17 amino acids. V lost 5 bases to trimming and J lost 2 bases, with 21 bases between them. Germline lookup yields CDR1 LNHDA and CDR2 SQIVND (reference sequence). The CDR3 nucleotides are TGTGCCAGTAGTGGTTATTTACGTGCTGAGCGGCAAGAGACCCAGTACTTC. Protein sequence: CASSGYLRAERQETQYF. Full variable domain (remainder filled in from reference TRBV19 and TRBJ2-5): DGGITQSPKYLFRKEGQNVTLSCEQNLNHDAMYWYRQDPGQGLRLIYYSQIVNDFQKGDIAEGYSVSREKKESFPLTVTSAQKNPTAFYLCASSGYLRAERQETQYFGPGTRLLVL.

This clonotype showed up many times. The V gene is TRBV6-4, the J gene TRBJ2-3; 9 nucleotides line up with TRBD1. The germline V gene has CDR1 MRHNA and CDR2 SNTAGT. The CDR3 has 15 amino acids. With 8 bases clipped from V and 5 bases from J, the junction kept 11 bases outside the gene matches. The CDR3 DNA reads TGTGCCAGCGGAATGTCGGGACAGGGCTTAGATACGCAGTATTTT. This gives the protein CASGMSGQGLDTQYF.

The sample holds many counts of this clonotype. The chain uses TRBV7-2 and TRBJ2-3, with a possible D match to TRBD1 (5 bases). This CDR3 has 16 residues. V was pared by 2 bases and J by 6 bases, with 18 bases between. In germline, CDR1 is SGHTA, CDR2 FQGNSA. The CDR3 nucleotides read TGTGCCAGCAGCTTAACACCTAGAAGGGGCCGGGATACGCAGTATTTT. It translates to CASSLTPRRGRDTQYF.

This chain joins TRBV5-1 and TRBJ1-2; TRBD1 might be the D (6 bases). V was trimmed by 4 bases and J by 10 bases, leaving 20 bases between them. Germline V gene data show CDR1 as SGHRS and CDR2 as YFSETQ. The CDR3 contains 14 residues. CDR3 in amino acids: CASSPVPDRSFYTF. Here the CDR3 DNA reads TGCGCCAGCAGCCCGGTACCCGACAGGAGTTTCTACACCTTC.

The J gene is TRBJ1-4, the V gene TRBV7-2; D uncertain. With 1 base removed from V and 4 bases from J, the gap between germline ends came to 4 bases. CDR1 and CDR2 from the germline V gene are SGHTA and FQGNSA. This CDR3 has 13 residues. The CDR3 reads CASSLVFNEKLFF. CDR3 DNA sequence: TGTGCCAGCAGCTTAGTTTTTAATGAAAAACTGTTTTTT. Looking up the rest from reference TRBV7-2 and TRBJ1-4 gives the full variable domain: GAGVSQSPSNKVTEKGKDVELRCDPISGHTALYWYRQSLGQGLEFLIYFQGNSAPDKSGLPSDRFSAERTGGSVSTLTIQRTQQEDSAVYLCASSLVFNEKLFFGSGTQLSVL.

Only a few counts were recorded for this clonotype. The V and J genes are TRBV6-6 and TRBJ2-5; D is possibly TRBD2 (5 bases). V lost 0 bases and J 2 bases, leaving 19 bases between the germline ends. The CDR3 is 18 residues long. Germline loops: CDR1 MNHNY, CDR2 SVGAGI (reference sequence). In nucleotides, the CDR3 is TGTGCCAGCAGTTACTCGAATTCGGCTAGCCGGGTACAAGAGACCCAGTACTTC. Translating it yields CASSYSNSASRVQETQYF.

The chain couples TRBV7-9 to TRBJ2-3; 11 bases are a match to TRBD2. The V gene's germline CDR1 is SEHNR and CDR2 FQNEAQ (reference sequence). This CDR3 region has 18 residues. J gave up 0 bases and V 2 bases, and 7 bases lay outside the gene matches. In nucleotides, the CDR3 is TGTGCCAGCAGCTTACCACTAGCGGGGGTTTCTAGCACAGATACGCAGTATTTT. It specifies CASSLPLAGVSSTDTQYF.

This clonotype came up many times. This chain links TRBV7-9 with TRBJ1-2, with 11 positions matching TRBD1. J gave up 8 bases and V 5 bases, and 1 base lay outside the gene matches. Germline V lookup: CDR1 SEHNR, CDR2 FQNEAQ (reference sequence). The CDR3 is 12 residues long. This CDR3 reads CASSRTGGGYTF. Here the CDR3 DNA reads TGTGCCAGCAGCCGGACAGGGGGCGGCTACACCTTC. Using reference TRBV7-9 and TRBJ1-2 for the parts outside the CDR3, the full variable domain is DTGVSQNPRHKITKRGQNVTFRCDPISEHNRLYWYRQTLGQGPEFLTYFQNEAQLEKSRLLSDRFSAERPKGSFSTLEIQRTEQGDSAMYLCASSRTGGGYTFGSGTRLTVV.

This clonotype occurred a few times. The V and J genes are TRBV20-1 and TRBJ2-7; 7 nucleotides agree with TRBD1. Germline-derived CDR1 and CDR2 are DFQATT and SNEGSKA (reference sequence). V dropped 7 bases and J dropped 1; count of bases not matched to a gene: 7. This CDR3 contains 13 residues. The CDR3 reads CSVNGQASYEQYF. The CDR3 nucleotides read TGCAGTGTTAACGGACAGGCATCCTACGAGCAGTACTTC.

This clonotype was observed many times. The chain recombines TRBV2 with TRBJ2-2, with unresolved D. Trimming left V 3 bases short and J 2 bases short, with 4 bases between. Germline V lookup: CDR1 SNHLY, CDR2 FYNNEI. This CDR3 contains 13 residues. The CDR3 DNA is TGTGCCAGCAGTGAGGTTAACACCGGGGAGCTGTTTTTT. This translates into CASSEVNTGELFF.

V and J are TRBV12-3 or TRBV12-4 and TRBJ2-3, with TRBD2 identical over 10 bases. Trimming removed 4 bases from V and 4 bases from J; junction bases left unmatched: 8. This CDR3 has 16 residues. CDR3: CASSSYSAGGPDTQYF. In DNA, the CDR3 is TGTGCCAGCAGTTCCTACTCAGCGGGGGGGCCAGATACGCAGTATTTT.

This clonotype was counted at least ten times. The rearrangement uses TRBV18 and TRBJ2-3; 8 nucleotides agree with TRBD2. V gave up 2 bases and J gave up 2 bases; unmatched junction bases: 3. Germline CDR1 KGHSH, CDR2 LQKENI. CDR3 size: 15 residues. The CDR3, as DNA: TGTGCCAGCTCACCAACTAGCGGTGACACAGATACGCAGTATTTT. This sequence encodes CASSPTSGDTDTQYF.

This chain connects TRBV10-3 to TRBJ2-7, with TRBD1 matching 10 bases. The V and J ends lost 6 bases and 4 bases, in that order; junction bases with no gene match: 6. The CDR3 is made up of 14 amino acids. The germline V gene encodes CDR1 ENHRY and CDR2 SYGVKD. The CDR3 loop reads CAIRSGQGEYEQYF. CDR3 bases: TGTGCCATCAGGAGTGGACAGGGGGAGTACGAGCAGTACTTC.

This clonotype came up many times. The chain uses TRBV24-1 and TRBJ2-7; TRBD1 matches at 7 bases. This CDR3 spans 12 amino acids. After removal of 6 bases from V and 4 bases from J, the junction contained 2 bases not matched to a gene. Germline V gene sequence: CDR1 KGHDR, CDR2 SFDVKD. CDR3 DNA sequence: TGTGCCACCAGTTTGACAGGGTACGAGCAGTACTTC. It yields the protein CATSLTGYEQYF.

This clonotype was recorded at least ten times. V is TRBV7-2 and J is TRBJ2-1, with 10 positions matching TRBD2. This CDR3 spans 16 amino acids. V dropped 5 bases and J dropped 5; count of bases not matched to a gene: 9. CDR1 and CDR2 from the germline V gene are SGHTA and FQGNSA. The DNA of the CDR3 is TGTGCCAGCAGCCCTCCAAGCGGGAGGGTACACAATGAGCAGTTCTTC. It codes for CASSPPSGRVHNEQFF.

The rearrangement links TRBV5-6 to TRBJ1-5, with 7 bases lining up with TRBD1. CDR1 is SGHDT, CDR2 YYEEEE, per germline. This CDR3 has 16 residues. Losses at the gene ends were 4 bases for V and 2 bases for J; bases not matched to a gene: 9. CDR3: CASSAGTGAGNQPQHF. The CDR3 nucleotides read TGTGCCAGCAGCGCCGGAACAGGGGCTGGCAATCAGCCCCAGCATTTT.

There are many counts of this clonotype. The rearrangement links TRBV2 to TRBJ2-7; 7 positions match TRBD2. The CDR3 is 14 residues long. The V and J ends lost 10 bases and 0 bases, in that order; junction bases with no gene match: 9. Germline V lookup: CDR1 SNHLY, CDR2 FYNNEI. CDR3 loop: CAISSSGNSYEQYF. CDR3 in DNA: TGTGCCATATCCTCAAGCGGGAACTCCTACGAGCAGTACTTC.

This clonotype was picked up a small number of times. The chain uses TRBV3-1 and TRBJ2-1, with D possibly matching TRBD2 (7 bases). This CDR3 has 14 amino acids. Trimming removed 6 bases at V and 2 bases at J, with 11 bases between. Germline V gene lookup returns CDR1 LGHDT and CDR2 YNNKEL (reference sequence). In DNA form, the CDR3 reads TGTGCCAGCAGGGAGGGGGGGCCCTACAATGAGCAGTTCTTC. This gives the protein CASREGGPYNEQFF.

The V gene is TRBV20-1, the J gene TRBJ1-4, with D hard to call. V was clipped by 3 bases and J by 4 bases, with 9 bases between them. This CDR3 comprises 13 residues. Germline CDR1 DFQATT, CDR2 SNEGSKA (reference sequence). In DNA form, the CDR3 reads TGCAGTGCTAGCGGGCGGCATAATGAAAAACTGTTTTTT. It yields the protein CSASGRHNEKLFF.

This clonotype has just a few counts. The chain is built from TRBV5-1 and TRBJ2-7; 13 bases agree with TRBD2. Germline lookup yields CDR1 SGHRS and CDR2 YFSETQ. V shed 4 bases and J 0 bases; nucleotides not matched to a gene: 10. CDR3 size: 18 residues. CDR3 in DNA: TGCGCCAGCAGCCCCGGACTAGCGGGAGACCGAAACTCCTACGAGCAGTACTTC. It yields the protein CASSPGLAGDRNSYEQYF.

This clonotype has only a few counts. This chain joins TRBV2 and TRBJ2-1; 9 nucleotides match TRBD1. This CDR3 region has 13 residues. The V gene's germline CDR1 is SNHLY and CDR2 FYNNEI. J gave up 9 bases and V 6 bases, and 6 bases lay outside the gene matches. The CDR3 region is CASRGQGGGEQFF. The CDR3 nucleotides are TGTGCCAGCAGGGGACAGGGAGGGGGTGAGCAGTTCTTC.

The chain carries TRBV6-6 and TRBJ1-1, with D unclear. V shed 9 bases and J shed 3 bases, with 11 bases lying between them. This CDR3 comprises 12 residues. CDR1 and CDR2 from the germline V gene are MNHNY and SVGAGI (reference sequence). CDR3 coding DNA: TGTGCCAGTTCTAGGTGGGACACTGAAGCTTTCTTT. Residues: CASSRWDTEAFF.

This clonotype has a count of ten or more. The J gene is TRBJ1-2, the V gene TRBV7-2; the match to TRBD1 covers 8 bases. With 2 bases clipped from V and 6 bases from J, the junction kept 5 bases outside the gene matches. The CDR3 has 14 amino acids. Germline V CDR1 and CDR2: SGHTA, FQGNSA. The CDR3 region is CASSLMTTGDGYTF. CDR3 coding DNA: TGTGCCAGCAGCTTAATGACGACAGGGGATGGCTACACCTTC.

Many counts were recorded for this clonotype. V is TRBV5-1 and J is TRBJ1-4; TRBD1 matches at 7 bases. V shed 3 bases, J shed 3 bases, and the junction held 2 bases outside the gene matches. Germline CDR1 SGHRS, CDR2 YFSETQ. The CDR3 has 14 amino acids. The CDR3 nucleotides read TGCGCCAGCAGCTCAGGGACAGCTAATGAAAAACTGTTTTTT. Its translation is CASSSGTANEKLFF.

This clonotype was observed a handful of times. The rearrangement links TRBV12-3 or TRBV12-4 to TRBJ1-6, with D perhaps matching TRBD1 (5 bases). CDR3 length equals 14 residues. Trimming pared 9 bases from V and 3 bases from J, leaving 12 bases between. CDR3 protein: CASWGNHYNSPLHF. Here the CDR3 DNA reads TGTGCCAGTTGGGGGAACCACTATAATTCACCCCTCCACTTT.

The chain couples TRBV3-1 to TRBJ1-2, with 7 bases identical to TRBD1. J was trimmed by 5 bases and V by 4 bases; bases with no gene match: 10. CDR1 and CDR2 from the germline V gene are LGHDT and YNNKEL (reference sequence). CDR3 length: 15 amino acids. This chain's CDR3 is CASSLKAGGRYGYTF. The CDR3 region has the DNA TGTGCCAGCAGCCTAAAGGCAGGGGGACGGTATGGCTACACCTTC.